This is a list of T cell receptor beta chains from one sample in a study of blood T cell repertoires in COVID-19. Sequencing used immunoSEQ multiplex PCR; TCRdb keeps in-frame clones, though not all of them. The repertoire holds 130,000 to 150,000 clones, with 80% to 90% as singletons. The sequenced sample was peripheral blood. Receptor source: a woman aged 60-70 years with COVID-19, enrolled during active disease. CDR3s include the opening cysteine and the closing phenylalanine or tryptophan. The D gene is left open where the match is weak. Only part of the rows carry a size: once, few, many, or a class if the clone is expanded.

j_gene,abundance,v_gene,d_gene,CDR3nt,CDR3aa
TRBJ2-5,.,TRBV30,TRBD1,TGTGCCATACAGGGGGGAGAGACCCAGTACTTC,CAIQGGETQYF
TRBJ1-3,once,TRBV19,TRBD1,TGTGCCAGTATGGAATTGACAGGGCGAAGAATTGGAAACACCATATATTTT,CASMELTGRRIGNTIYF
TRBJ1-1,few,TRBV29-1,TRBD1,TGCAGCGTCAAAACGACAGGGTCGAACACTGAAGCTTTCTTT,CSVKTTGSNTEAFF
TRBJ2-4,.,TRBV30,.,TGTGCCTGGAGTGTAACCCCAGGAAGATACATTCAGTACTTC,CAWSVTPGRYIQYF
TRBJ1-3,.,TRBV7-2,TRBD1,TGTGCCAGCAGCTCGGGACAGGGGAACACCATATATTTT,CASSSGQGNTIYF
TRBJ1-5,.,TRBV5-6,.,TGTGCCAGCAGCTCGACAGGAGATAGCAATCAGCCCCAGCATTTT,CASSSTGDSNQPQHF
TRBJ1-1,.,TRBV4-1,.,TGCGCCAGCAGCCAGTACAATCAGGGAAACGCTGAAGCTTTCTTT,CASSQYNQGNAEAFF
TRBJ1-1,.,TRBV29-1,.,TGCAGCGTTGGATGGGGGCGGGCTGAAGCTTTCTTT,CSVGWGRAEAFF
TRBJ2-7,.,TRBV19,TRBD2,TGTGCCAGTAGTGGACTAGTGGGCTCCTACGAGCAGTACTTC,CASSGLVGSYEQYF
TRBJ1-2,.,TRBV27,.,TGTGCCAGCAGTAGCGACCCGGGGATTGGTGGCTACACCTTC,CASSSDPGIGGYTF
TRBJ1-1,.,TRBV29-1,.,TGCAGCGTTAGCTTGGGGGAGGTCTCGAAAGCTTTCTTT,CSVSLGEVSKAFF
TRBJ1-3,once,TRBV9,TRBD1,TGTGCCAGCAGCCCGACAGGGTTCTCGAGCTCTGGAAACACCATATATTTT,CASSPTGFSSSGNTIYF
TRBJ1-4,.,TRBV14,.,TGTGCCAGCAGCCCTCTGTCCGATTACCGGAATGAAAAACTGTTTTTT,CASSPLSDYRNEKLFF
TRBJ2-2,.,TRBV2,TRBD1,TGTGCCAGCAGTGTATCATTCAGGGGGAACGGGGAGCTGTTTTTT,CASSVSFRGNGELFF
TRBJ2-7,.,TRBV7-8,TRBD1,TGTGCCAGCAGCGTGGACAGGGGCTACGAGCAGTACTTC,CASSVDRGYEQYF
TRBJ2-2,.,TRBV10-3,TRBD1,TGTGCCATCAGACGGGACAGGGGTTCCGGGGAGCTGTTTTTT,CAIRRDRGSGELFF
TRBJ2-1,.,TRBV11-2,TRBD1,TGTGCCAGCAGCTTTAGAACAGGGGCTGGCTACAATGAGCAGTTCTTC,CASSFRTGAGYNEQFF
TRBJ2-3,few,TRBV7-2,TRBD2,TGTGCCAGCAGCTTACAGCGGGGGGTCACAGATACGCAGTATTTT,CASSLQRGVTDTQYF
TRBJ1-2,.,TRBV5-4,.,TGTGCCAGCAGCTTGGGGGACACATTCTATGGCTACACCTTC,CASSLGDTFYGYTF
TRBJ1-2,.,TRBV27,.,TGTGCCAGCAGTTTGTCGGGACTCTATGGCTACACCTTC,CASSLSGLYGYTF
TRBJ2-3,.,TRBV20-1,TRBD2,TGCAGTGCTAGTGGTCGGGGGGGCCCAGATACGCAGTATTTT,CSASGRGGPDTQYF
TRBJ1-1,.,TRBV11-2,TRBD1,TGTGCCAGCAGCTTAGCGACAGGGGTGGCTTTCTTT,CASSLATGVAFF
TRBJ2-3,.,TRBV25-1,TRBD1,TGTGCCAGCAGTGACAACAGGGGGCGAGGAGATACGCAGTATTTT,CASSDNRGRGDTQYF
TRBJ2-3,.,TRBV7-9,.,TGTGCCAGCAGCGCCCCCTTGAGTACAGATACGCAGTATTTT,CASSAPLSTDTQYF
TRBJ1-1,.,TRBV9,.,TGTGCCAGCAGCGTAGGGACAGCAAACACTGAAGCTTTCTTT,CASSVGTANTEAFF